A single sample is the source of the 21 T cell receptor beta chains below, sequenced in a study of identical twins (dated by TCRdb to the mid-2010s). Receptors were amplified or captured by 5' RACE. The sequencer listed for this sample is Illumina HiSeq 2000. TCRdb reprocessing: public reads trimmed at Q25 with fastp, clones called with MiXCR, in-frame beta chains kept. Each entry is one CDR3 protein sequence, shown with its most common DNA and genes. The sample yields 350,000 to 450,000 distinct CDR3 sequences; about 18% were counted once. The top ten constitute 12% of the sample. Sequencing was done on a sample of naive T cells sorted from blood. What this sample's cell subset or site label stands for: cells isolated with a human naive T-cell isolation kit. The receptors shown here come from a man aged 50-59 years in good health.

The CDR3 here is CASSQDRTRGSYEQYF. The CDR3 DNA reads as TGTGCCAGCAGCCAAGATCGGACAAGGGGATCCTACGAGCAGTACTTC. The genes are TRBV4-2 and TRBJ2-7; D is perhaps TRBD1 (5 bases). The CDR3 consists of 16 residues. V was cut by 0 bases and J by 1 base, with 13 bases left in between. Germline loops: CDR1 LGHNA, CDR2 YNFKEQ.

This chain connects TRBV20-1 to TRBJ2-1, with 11 bases fitting TRBD2. This CDR3 region has 14 residues. Germline CDR1 DFQATT, CDR2 SNEGSKA (reference sequence). V lost 1 base to trimming and J lost 9 bases; unmatched junction nucleotides: 5. The DNA for the CDR3 is TGCAGTGCTAGAGGACTAGCGGGAAGTACTGAGCAGTTCTTC. Amino acid sequence: CSARGLAGSTEQFF.

In this sample, this clonotype turned up a few times. The rearrangement joins TRBV4-2 to TRBJ2-7; D is unresolved. Per germline, CDR1 LGHNA and CDR2 YNFKEQ. The V gene lost 0 bases and the J gene lost 2 bases, with 5 bases spanning the gap. The CDR3 extends over 13 amino acids. The CDR3 here is CASSQDGTYEQYF. CDR3 sequence (DNA): TGTGCCAGCAGCCAAGACGGAACCTACGAGCAGTACTTC.

This clonotype has at least ten counts. The rearrangement links TRBV7-8 to TRBJ2-5; 8 nucleotides align to TRBD2. Germline assignment: CDR1 SGHVS and CDR2 FQNEAQ. Trimming cost V 1 base and J 7 bases; bases outside gene matches: 8. This CDR3 comprises 15 residues. The CDR3 bases are TGTGCCAGCAGCTTAGAAGCGGGGGCTTCGCTGACCCAGTACTTC. Translated: CASSLEAGASLTQYF.

DNA of the CDR3: TGTGCCAGCAGTTACGGGCCTGAGACCCAGTACTTC. Translated: CASSYGPETQYF. V is TRBV6-6 and J is TRBJ2-5; D not resolved. CDR3 size: 12 residues. CDR1 is MNHNY, CDR2 SVGAGI, per germline (reference sequence). Trimming took 2 bases from V and 5 from J, leaving 6 bases between them.

This clonotype was observed many times. This rearrangement joins TRBV3-1 to TRBJ2-5; 12 nucleotides line up with TRBD1. The V gene end was trimmed by 7 bases and the J gene end by 5 bases; junction bases not matched to a gene: 8. The CDR3 sequence is 15 residues long. CDR1 is LGHDT and CDR2 is YNNKEL in the germline V gene (reference sequence). The DNA for the CDR3 is TGTGCCAGCAAGACCGGGACAGGGGGCTCGGAGACCCAGTACTTC. It encodes CASKTGTGGSETQYF.

This clonotype has a handful of counts. The chain uses TRBV29-1 and TRBJ2-2, with 9 bases aligning to TRBD1. The CDR3 loop spans 15 amino acids. Germline CDR1 SQVTM, CDR2 ANQGSEA. With V trimmed by 5 bases and J by 1 base, 5 bases remained unmatched. The CDR3 DNA reads TGCAGCGTTTACGGGACAGGGAGGAACACCGGGGAGCTGTTTTTT. It is translated as CSVYGTGRNTGELFF.

This chain joins TRBV7-9 and TRBJ2-5; maybe TRBD2 (6 bases). CDR3 length: 15 residues. Trimming removed 3 bases from V and 3 bases from J, with 14 bases in between. Germline lookup yields CDR1 SEHNR and CDR2 FQNEAQ (reference sequence). The CDR3 sequence is CASSFPGRTKETQYF. The CDR3 coding sequence is TGTGCCAGCAGCTTCCCTGGACGGACTAAAGAGACCCAGTACTTC.

The rearrangement joins TRBV10-2 to TRBJ2-1; weak D call: TRBD2 (6 bases). V lost 7 bases and J 10 bases, leaving 20 bases between the germline ends. This CDR3 has 14 amino acids. In germline, CDR1 is WSHSY, CDR2 SAAADI. CDR3 coding DNA: TGCGCCAGCATCTCAGCGGGCCCGGGGGAAGAGCAGTTCTTC. Amino acids: CASISAGPGEEQFF.

This rearrangement joins TRBV15 to TRBJ2-7, with 9 positions matching TRBD2. The ends lost 3 bases at V and 0 bases at J; junction bases unmatched: 3. This CDR3 is 15 amino acids long. Germline-derived CDR1 and CDR2 are LNHNV and YYDKDF (reference sequence). In DNA, the CDR3 is TGTGCCACCAGCAGTCAGCGGGGGGACTCCTACGAGCAGTACTTC. Residues: CATSSQRGDSYEQYF.

This clonotype has only a few counts. This chain joins TRBV29-1 and TRBJ1-1; D is uncertain. Trimming stripped 2 bases from V and 1 base from J, with 11 bases between. The CDR3 spans 14 residues. Germline values: CDR1 SQVTM, CDR2 ANQGSEA. The CDR3 sequence: CSVEFRVANTEAFF. The CDR3 DNA reads TGCAGCGTTGAATTCCGGGTAGCGAACACTGAAGCTTTCTTT.

The genes are TRBV10-3 and TRBJ2-5; 7 bases match TRBD1. The V segment lost 0 bases and the J segment 5 bases; nucleotides outside the gene matches: 12. Germline CDR1 ENHRY, CDR2 SYGVKD. This CDR3 region has 17 residues. The CDR3 DNA reads as TGTGCCATCAGTGAGTCATTCGGGGCAGGGGGTCGGGAGACCCAGTACTTC. This translates into CAISESFGAGGRETQYF.

V and J are TRBV6-5 and TRBJ2-7, with a tentative D call TRBD2 (5 bases). Trimming removed 4 bases from V and 2 bases from J, with 12 bases in between. The germline gives CDR1 MNHEY, CDR2 SVGAGI. The CDR3 spans 14 residues. The CDR3 DNA follows: TGTGCCAGCAGTTGTCTCGGGGTTACCTACGAGCAGTACTTC. It encodes CASSCLGVTYEQYF.

This clonotype was seen a handful of times. This chain connects TRBV5-1 to TRBJ2-1; 11 nucleotides line up with TRBD2. With 4 bases clipped from V and 7 bases from J, the junction kept 10 bases outside the gene matches. Germline V gene data show CDR1 as SGHRS and CDR2 as YFSETQ. The CDR3 loop spans 16 amino acids. CDR3 in DNA: TGCGCCAGCAGCGAATCGGGACTAGCGGTCTCAAATGAGCAGTTCTTC. Encoded protein: CASSESGLAVSNEQFF.

This clonotype was observed a handful of times. This sequence joins TRBV7-3 and TRBJ1-2; 10 bases agree with TRBD1. The V gene's germline CDR1 is SGHTA and CDR2 FQGTGA. The J segment lost 14 bases and the V segment lost 4 bases, leaving 10 bases of the junction unmatched. The CDR3 loop spans 13 amino acids. CDR3 coding DNA: TGTGCCAGCAGCTCCGGGACAGGGGACGGAGAGACCTTC. Protein: CASSSGTGDGETF.

The chain links TRBV2 to TRBJ2-7; D not certain. Germline V CDR1 and CDR2: SNHLY, FYNNEI. The CDR3 is 15 amino acids. V lost 8 bases and J lost 5, with 22 bases in between. This chain's CDR3 is CASFLGYSLANEQYF. For the CDR3, the DNA is TGTGCCAGCTTTCTTGGCTACTCCCTTGCAAACGAGCAGTACTTC.

This clonotype was counted many times. The V gene is TRBV29-1, the J gene TRBJ1-2; 8 bases map to TRBD1. Germline V gene lookup returns CDR1 SQVTM and CDR2 ANQGSEA. The length of the CDR3 is 13 residues. The ends lost 7 bases at V and 4 bases at J; junction bases unmatched: 8. Here the CDR3 DNA reads TGCAGCGCCGGACAGGGCGGATCCTATGGCTACACCTTC. As protein: CSAGQGGSYGYTF.

Many counts were recorded for this clonotype. For the CDR3, the DNA is TGCGCCAGCAGCTGGACAGGGGGCCGATGGGGCACTGAAGCTTTCTTT. This encodes CASSWTGGRWGTEAFF. V gene TRBV5-1 combines with J gene TRBJ1-1; TRBD1 agrees at 11 bases. Germline V gene lookup returns CDR1 SGHRS and CDR2 YFSETQ. With V trimmed by 3 bases and J by 4 bases, 8 bases remained unmatched. The CDR3 spans 16 residues.

This clonotype has just a few counts. The J gene is TRBJ2-3, the V gene TRBV27, with 15 bases identical to TRBD2. V shed 4 bases, J shed 4 bases, and the junction held 3 bases outside the gene matches. The germline gives CDR1 MNHEY, CDR2 SMNVEV (reference sequence). The CDR3 runs 16 residues. CDR3 sequence reads: CASSSGTSGGSDTQYF. In nucleotides, the CDR3 is TGTGCCAGCAGTTCTGGGACTAGCGGGGGGTCAGATACGCAGTATTTT.

This clonotype has ten or more counts. The rearrangement joins TRBV11-2 to TRBJ2-7; D tentatively fits TRBD1 or TRBD2 (5 bases each). V lost 4 bases and J 2 bases, leaving 12 bases between the germline ends. The CDR3 runs to 14 residues. CDR1 is SGHAT, CDR2 FQNNGV, per germline. The CDR3 spells CASSWTGTTYEQYF. CDR3 DNA: TGTGCCAGCAGCTGGACCGGGACCACCTACGAGCAGTACTTC.

A few counts support this clonotype. This sequence joins TRBV7-9 and TRBJ1-1; D remains ambiguous. Trimming took 6 bases from V and 6 from J, leaving 17 bases between them. Per the germline V gene, CDR1 is SEHNR and CDR2 is FQNEAQ (reference sequence). The CDR3 has 14 residues. The CDR3 coding sequence is TGTGCCAGCAGTTTGCCCCGTTCGGGCGCTGAAGCTTTCTTT. Translating it yields CASSLPRSGAEAFF. The full variable domain, with the rest looked up from reference TRBV7-9 and TRBJ1-1, is DTGVSQNPRHKITKRGQNVTFRCDPISEHNRLYWYRQTLGQGPEFLTYFQNEAQLEKSRLLSDRFSAERPKGSFSTLEIQRTEQGDSAMYLCASSLPRSGAEAFFGQGTRLTVV.